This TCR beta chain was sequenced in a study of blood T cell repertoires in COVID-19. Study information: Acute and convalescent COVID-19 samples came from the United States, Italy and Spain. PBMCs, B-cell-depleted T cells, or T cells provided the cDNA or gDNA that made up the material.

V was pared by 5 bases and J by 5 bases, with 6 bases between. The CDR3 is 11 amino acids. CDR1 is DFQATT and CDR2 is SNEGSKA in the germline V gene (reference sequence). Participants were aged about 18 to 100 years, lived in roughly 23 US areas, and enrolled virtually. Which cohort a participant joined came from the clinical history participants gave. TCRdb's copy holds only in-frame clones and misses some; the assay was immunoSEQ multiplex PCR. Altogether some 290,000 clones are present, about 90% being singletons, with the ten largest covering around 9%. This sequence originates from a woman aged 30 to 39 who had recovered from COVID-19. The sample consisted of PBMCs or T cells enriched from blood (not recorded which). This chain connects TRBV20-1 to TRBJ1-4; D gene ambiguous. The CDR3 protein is CSAWQNEKLFF. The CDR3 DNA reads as TGCAGTGCTTGGCAGAATGAAAAACTGTTTTTT.